This T cell receptor beta chain is drawn from a study of T cells in Graves' hyperthyroidism and ophthalmopathy. Background on the study: Peripheral blood was collected at initial diagnosis, before any treatment.

As concerns this clonotype: Its antigen is not identified.

V lost 3 bases and J lost 12; bases outside the gene matches: 10. Per the germline V gene, CDR1 is DFQATT and CDR2 is SNEGSKA (reference sequence). There are 14 residues in the CDR3. Uncontrolled infection, other autoimmune disease, pregnancy and lactation each barred patients from inclusion. An approximately 10 ml volume of fresh peripheral blood provided the PBMCs. It was RNA transcripts that yielded the amplified TCR beta CDR3 regions. The TCR CDR3 first-round RT-PCR relied on the HTBI primer set. In TCRdb, the multiplex PCR reads were re-called with MiXCR into one record per CDR3 protein. The sample carries about 400,000 distinct CDR3 sequences, more than 12% recorded once. Study-wide results and limits: Most thyroid clonotypes with frequency above 0.001 were detected in blood.

This sequence originates from a woman aged 30 to 39 with Graves' hyperthyroidism. V is TRBV20-1 and J is TRBJ2-1; 11 nucleotides agree with TRBD2. Sequencing was carried out using blood. CDR3 coding DNA: TGCAGTGCTAGCAGACTAGCGGGGTACGTTGGGCAGTTCTTC. Translating gives CSASRLAGYVGQFF.